This TCR beta chain derives from a study of blood T cell repertoires in COVID-19. Under the authors' procedure: Counts of nucleated cells, estimated from reference gene primer amplification, were obtained. Assay used: immunoSEQ multiplex PCR; TCRdb lists only in-frame clones, some missing. Clonal size and the V and J genes are those of that table, whereas D and trimming came from the DNA. The table has hundreds of thousands of clones, about 87% seen once; the top ten hold 1.5%. Germline CDR1 is KGHSH and CDR2 is LQKENI. V lost 6 bases, J lost 6 bases, and 23 bases lay in between. This CDR3 has 16 residues.

The specimen sequenced was peripheral blood. The chain is built from TRBV18 and TRBJ1-1, with D perhaps matching TRBD1 (5 bases). The TCR originated in a woman aged 35 to 49 who had recovered from COVID-19. DNA of the CDR3: TGTGCCAGCTCTCCCATCTGGGCAGGGAAGGGATCTGAAGCTTTCTTT. Translation: CASSPIWAGKGSEAFF.